The 30 T cell receptor beta chains below come from one sample, sequenced in a study of blood T cell repertoires in COVID-19. Here immunoSEQ multiplex PCR was the method, and the copy in TCRdb shows in-frame clones only, minus some. This sample has roughly 75,000 clones; 86% occur once, and the top ten carry more than 15%. The sequenced material came from peripheral blood. These receptors originate from a man older than 75 in a cohort sampled during active COVID-19.

In DNA, the CDR3 is TGTGCCAGCAGCCACCCCGTGCGAATGACAGGACGCTATGGCTACACCTTC. Its translation is CASSHPVRMTGRYGYTF. This chain joins TRBV3-1 (or the pseudogene TRBV3-2) and TRBJ1-2; weak D call: TRBD1 (6 bases). V lost 3 bases and J 4 bases, leaving 21 bases between the germline ends. The CDR3 runs to 17 residues. CDR1 is LGHDT and CDR2 is YNNKEL in the germline V gene (reference sequence).

CDR3 bases: TGTGCCAGCAGTTTGGGACTAGCGGGGAGGTACGCAGATACGCAGTATTTT. Translated: CASSLGLAGRYADTQYF. The chain combines TRBV27 with TRBJ2-3; 13 nucleotides line up with TRBD2. The germline V gene encodes CDR1 MNHEY and CDR2 SMNVEV (reference sequence). The J segment lost 4 bases and the V segment lost 3 bases, leaving 7 bases of the junction unmatched. The CDR3 is 17 amino acids.

The chain recombines TRBV19 with TRBJ1-1; 7 positions agree with TRBD1. Trimming took 5 bases from V and 0 from J; bases not matched to a gene: 3. Germline-derived CDR1 and CDR2 are LNHDA and SQIVND (reference sequence). The CDR3 is made up of 14 amino acids. The chain's CDR3 is CASSLGQLNTEAFF. As DNA, the CDR3 is TGTGCCAGTAGTCTGGGACAGCTGAACACTGAAGCTTTCTTT.

The gene calls are TRBV6-2 or TRBV6-3 and TRBJ2-5; 8 bases map to TRBD1. This CDR3 comprises 16 residues. The V segment lost 6 bases and the J segment 1 base; nucleotides outside the gene matches: 10. Germline V gene sequence: CDR1 MNHEY, CDR2 SVGEGT. Here the CDR3 DNA reads TGTGCCAGCAGCCGCTCGGGGACAGGCCTCCAAGAGACCCAGTACTTC. Amino acids: CASSRSGTGLQETQYF.

This chain's CDR3 is CASRKPGQYSGNTIYF. CDR3 coding DNA: TGTGCCAGCAGAAAACCGGGACAGTACTCTGGAAACACCATATATTTT. The chain joins TRBV28 to TRBJ1-3, with TRBD1 matching over 7 bases. J was trimmed by 0 bases and V by 6 bases; bases with no gene match: 8. The CDR3 totals 16 residues. From germline, CDR1 is MDHEN and CDR2 SYDVKM.

The chain joins TRBV7-9 to TRBJ1-3; D perhaps matches TRBD1 (5 bases). The CDR3 has 14 residues. Trimming cost V 2 bases and J 2 bases, with 7 bases left between them. Per germline, CDR1 SEHNR and CDR2 FQNEAQ (reference sequence). CDR3 sequence (DNA): TGTGCCAGCAGCTTACAGGGCGCTGGAAACACCATATATTTT. As protein: CASSLQGAGNTIYF.

This clone appeared once. The chain is built from TRBV9 and TRBJ2-5; TRBD2 aligns across 10 bases. The V and J ends lost 2 bases and 5 bases, in that order; junction bases with no gene match: 3. The CDR3 is made up of 14 amino acids. Looked up from germline, CDR1 is SGDLS and CDR2 is YYNGEE. The DNA for the CDR3 is TGTGCCAGCAGCGTTACTAGCGGGGACGAGACCCAGTACTTC. Its protein product is CASSVTSGDETQYF.

This clone appeared a few times. The genes are TRBV5-6 and TRBJ1-6; 8 bases agree with TRBD1. The CDR3 spans 15 residues. CDR1 and CDR2 (germline): SGHDT, YYEEEE. Trimming removed 4 bases from V and 10 bases from J; junction bases left unmatched: 10. CDR3 region: CASSPRTGTLSPLHF. CDR3 DNA: TGTGCCAGCAGCCCACGGACAGGGACCCTCTCACCCCTCCACTTT.

The CDR3, as DNA: TGTGCCAGCTCACCCCGGACAGAGAACACTGAAGCTTTCTTT. Its protein is CASSPRTENTEAFF. The J gene is TRBJ1-1, the V gene TRBV18; TRBD1 might be the D (6 bases). This CDR3 is built from 14 residues. Germline lookup yields CDR1 KGHSH and CDR2 LQKENI. The V end was cut by 3 bases, the J end by 1 base, with 9 bases between. Full variable domain (outside the CDR3, taken from reference TRBV18 and TRBJ1-1): NAGVMQNPRHLVRRRGQEARLRCSPMKGHSHVYWYRQLPEEGLKFMVYLQKENIIDESGMPKERFSAEFPKEGPSILRIQQVVRGDSAAYFCASSPRTENTEAFFGQGTRLTVV.

The V call is TRBV5-1, the J call TRBJ2-1; 7 nucleotides match TRBD2. CDR3 length equals 16 residues. Losses at the gene ends were 4 bases for V and 9 bases for J; bases not matched to a gene: 16. Germline V gene lookup returns CDR1 SGHRS and CDR2 YFSETQ. This chain's CDR3 is CASSPGTTERVGEQFF. As DNA, the CDR3 is TGCGCCAGCAGCCCCGGGACTACCGAGCGAGTAGGTGAGCAGTTCTTC.

This clone was picked up one time. The CDR3 spells CASSPRSGRPYGEQYF. The CDR3, as DNA: TGTGCCAGCTCACCACGGAGCGGGCGCCCTTACGGCGAGCAGTACTTC. The rearrangement joins TRBV18 to TRBJ2-7; D perhaps matches TRBD2 (6 bases). This CDR3 has 16 residues. Trimming removed 1 base at V and 6 bases at J, with 19 bases between. CDR1 KGHSH and CDR2 LQKENI come from the germline V gene.

This chain joins TRBV5-8 and TRBJ2-7; 8 nucleotides line up with TRBD1. Losses at the gene ends were 0 bases for V and 5 bases for J; bases not matched to a gene: 7. The V gene's germline CDR1 is SGHTS and CDR2 YDEGEE. This CDR3 comprises 15 residues. CDR3 residues: CASSLADRDSHEQYF. In DNA, the CDR3 is TGTGCCAGCAGCTTGGCGGACAGGGATTCCCACGAGCAGTACTTC.

The chain employs TRBV27 and TRBJ1-4, with unresolved D. Germline CDR1 MNHEY, CDR2 SMNVEV (reference sequence). The CDR3 runs 17 residues. V was shortened by 4 bases and J by 2 bases, with 17 bases between the two germline ends. The CDR3 sequence: CASSSQFAGSTNEKLFF. CDR3 nucleotide sequence: TGTGCCAGCAGTTCCCAGTTTGCCGGGTCCACTAATGAAAAACTGTTTTTT.

Only one count was recorded for this clone. The V gene is TRBV5-8, the J gene TRBJ1-6; 9 bases map to TRBD1. The ends lost 2 bases at V and 0 bases at J; junction bases unmatched: 6. In germline, CDR1 is SGHTS, CDR2 YDEGEE. This CDR3 comprises 18 residues. CDR3 loop: CASSLGTGTGSYNSPLHF. The CDR3 DNA reads as TGTGCCAGCAGCTTAGGGACAGGGACAGGCTCCTATAATTCACCCCTCCACTTT.

The rearrangement links TRBV19 to TRBJ1-6, with 10 bases that match TRBD1. Germline assignment: CDR1 LNHDA and CDR2 SQIVND (reference sequence). V lost 8 bases and J lost 7; bases outside the gene matches: 5. The CDR3 is made up of 14 amino acids. CDR3 in amino acids: CASAGTGENSPLHF. CDR3 DNA: TGTGCCAGTGCCGGGACAGGGGAAAATTCACCCCTCCACTTT.

This clone was observed once. The chain couples TRBV6-6 to TRBJ2-3; possible D gene TRBD1, 5 bases. The germline gives CDR1 MNHNY, CDR2 SVGAGI (reference sequence). Trimming pared 5 bases from V and 0 bases from J, leaving 9 bases between. This CDR3 spans 14 amino acids. The DNA of the CDR3 is TGTGCCAGCAGTAGGACAACTAGCACAGATACGCAGTATTTT. Translating it yields CASSRTTSTDTQYF.

The rearrangement uses TRBV7-8 and TRBJ2-7; 9 nucleotides align to TRBD2. The CDR3 is 14 amino acids. Trimming removed 4 bases from V and 2 bases from J; junction bases left unmatched: 3. Germline V gene sequence: CDR1 SGHVS, CDR2 FQNEAQ. CDR3 DNA: TGTGCCAGCAGCTCACGGACTAGCGCCTACGAGCAGTACGTC. Translation: CASSSRTSAYEQYV.

The chain recombines TRBV6-5 with TRBJ1-5; D perhaps matches TRBD1 (5 bases). Per germline, CDR1 MNHEY and CDR2 SVGAGI. V dropped 0 bases and J dropped 3 bases, with 9 bases sitting between them. This CDR3 is built from 15 residues. The chain's CDR3 is CASSYSGRDNQPQHF. The CDR3 region has the DNA TGTGCCAGCAGTTACTCAGGCAGGGACAATCAGCCCCAGCATTTT.

The CDR3 here is CASSGIRDRVPNEQFF. The CDR3 DNA reads TGTGCCAGCAGCGGAATCCGGGACAGGGTCCCCAATGAGCAGTTCTTC. The chain uses TRBV7-8 and TRBJ2-1; TRBD1 aligns across 9 bases. Germline lookup yields CDR1 SGHVS and CDR2 FQNEAQ. After removal of 5 bases from V and 6 bases from J, the junction contained 11 bases not matched to a gene. This CDR3 is 16 amino acids long.

The chain is built from TRBV19 and TRBJ2-7, with a possible D match to TRBD2 (5 bases). The CDR3 is 15 residues long. Between the trimmed V and J ends, which lost 3 bases and 0 bases, there was a span of 12 bases. The V gene's germline CDR1 is LNHDA and CDR2 SQIVND (reference sequence). CDR3 amino acids: CASSIGFGDSYEQYF. As DNA, the CDR3 is TGTGCCAGTAGTATTGGTTTCGGGGACTCCTACGAGCAGTACTTC. Filled out from reference TRBV19 and TRBJ2-7, the complete variable domain reads DGGITQSPKYLFRKEGQNVTLSCEQNLNHDAMYWYRQDPGQGLRLIYYSQIVNDFQKGDIAEGYSVSREKKESFPLTVTSAQKNPTAFYLCASSIGFGDSYEQYFGPGTRLTVT.

The rearrangement links TRBV11-2 to TRBJ2-7; D call uncertain. Looked up from germline, CDR1 is SGHAT and CDR2 is FQNNGV. The CDR3 contains 13 residues. The germline V and J ends were trimmed by 3 bases and 2 bases, with 8 bases remaining between them. CDR3 coding DNA: TGTGCCAGCAGCTTTCAAGACACCTACGAGCAGTACGTC. Translation: CASSFQDTYEQYV.

CDR3 bases: TGTGCCAGCAGTGAATCATACAACCAAGAGACCCAGTACTTC. Protein product: CASSESYNQETQYF. The chain is built from TRBV6-1 and TRBJ2-5; D remains ambiguous. Trimming removed 2 bases from V and 0 bases from J, with 7 bases in between. Per germline, CDR1 MNHNS and CDR2 SASEGT. This CDR3 is 14 amino acids long.

V usage is TRBV7-2 and J usage is TRBJ1-1; D not certain. Per germline, CDR1 SGHTA and CDR2 FQGNSA. This CDR3 is built from 15 residues. Trimming pared 8 bases from V and 1 base from J, leaving 17 bases between. The DNA of the CDR3 is TGTGCCAGCGGCGAGGCCCCGGCGGGGAACACTGAAGCTTTCTTT. Translating gives CASGEAPAGNTEAFF.

The J gene is TRBJ1-3, the V gene TRBV5-1; the D is unclear. Trimming stripped 3 bases from V and 8 bases from J, with 12 bases between. Germline V gives CDR1 SGHRS, CDR2 YFSETQ. The CDR3 is 13 amino acids. CDR3 in amino acids: CASSSTGSDTIYF. As DNA, the CDR3 is TGCGCCAGCAGCTCCACGGGGTCGGACACCATATATTTT.

V usage is TRBV15 and J usage is TRBJ2-5; 7 bases are shared with TRBD1. After removal of 4 bases from V and 3 bases from J, the junction contained 5 bases not matched to a gene. CDR1 and CDR2 from the germline V gene are LNHNV and YYDKDF (reference sequence). The CDR3 is 14 residues long. CDR3 residues: CATSKGAQEETQYF. DNA of the CDR3: TGTGCCACCAGCAAGGGGGCCCAAGAAGAGACCCAGTACTTC.

The chain recombines TRBV6-2 or TRBV6-3 with TRBJ2-3; D may be TRBD2 (6 bases). Germline loops: CDR1 MNHEY, CDR2 SVGEGT. This CDR3 region has 16 residues. Between the trimmed V and J ends, which lost 8 bases and 0 bases, there was a span of 18 bases. In DNA, the CDR3 is TGTGCCAGCCGCCGGGATGTCGGGGGTAGCACAGATACGCAGTATTTT. Its protein is CASRRDVGGSTDTQYF.

The chain couples TRBV7-9 to TRBJ2-7; 9 bases are shared with TRBD1. The CDR3 loop spans 13 amino acids. The germline CDR1 and CDR2 sequences are SEHNR and FQNEAQ (reference sequence). The CDR3 sequence: CASSLWDREFWHV. The CDR3 DNA is TGTGCCAGCAGCTTGTGGGACAGGGAATTTTGGCACGTC.

The V call is TRBV19, the J call TRBJ2-1; 9 bases match TRBD2. Losses at the gene ends were 3 bases for V and 5 bases for J; bases not matched to a gene: 5. The CDR3 contains 15 residues. Germline V gives CDR1 LNHDA, CDR2 SQIVND (reference sequence). This CDR3 reads CASSIRGGENNEQFF. CDR3 bases: TGTGCCAGTAGTATTCGCGGGGGGGAGAACAATGAGCAGTTCTTC.

The chain carries TRBV4-1 and TRBJ2-3, with TRBD2 as a possible D gene (5 bases). Trimming stripped 0 bases from V and 0 bases from J, with 7 bases between. The CDR3 contains 15 residues. CDR1 MGHRA and CDR2 YSYEKL come from the germline V gene. The CDR3 spells CASSQERTSTDTQYF. CDR3 in DNA: TGCGCCAGCAGCCAAGAGCGGACTAGCACAGATACGCAGTATTTT.

J is TRBJ1-3 and V is TRBV6-5; D not resolved. V was pared by 2 bases and J by 0 bases, with 8 bases between. The germline CDR1 and CDR2 sequences are MNHEY and SVGAGI. The length of the CDR3 is 15 residues. The CDR3 region is CASSYAGPSGNTIYF. CDR3 coding DNA: TGTGCCAGCAGTTACGCAGGCCCCTCTGGAAACACCATATATTTT.